This T cell receptor (beta chain) was obtained from a study of blood T cell repertoires in COVID-19. Study details: COVID-19 samples, acute and convalescent, were from the United States, Italy and Spain. Sample material is recorded as cDNA or gDNA derived from T cells, B-cell-depleted T cells, or PBMCs.

In the study's own analysis: Reference gene primer amplification gave estimated nucleated cell counts. Generated by immunoSEQ multiplex PCR, the TCRdb table keeps only in-frame clones and is missing some. Clonal size and the V and J genes are those of that table, whereas D and trimming came from the DNA. The top ten hold 2% to 2.5% of the sample, which has 280,000 or so clones, around 87% seen once. Material for sequencing was peripheral blood. This clonotype was obtained from a young woman who had recovered from COVID-19.

The CDR3 region has the DNA TGTGCCACCAGCAGCGGGAGGGCAGCCGAGCAGTACTTC. Its translation is CATSSGRAAEQYF. The chain couples TRBV15 to TRBJ2-7; 8 nucleotides align to TRBD2. Germline CDR1 is LNHNV and CDR2 is YYDKDF (reference sequence). Unmatched junction bases numbered 4, after V lost 3 bases and J lost 6 bases. The length of the CDR3 is 13 residues.